This T cell receptor (beta chain) emerged from a study of blood T cell repertoires in COVID-19. Study background: The United States, Italy and Spain supplied acute and convalescent COVID-19 samples.

Germline V gene sequence: CDR1 SGHTA, CDR2 FQGTGA. After removal of 10 bases from V and 2 bases from J, the junction contained 19 bases not matched to a gene. The CDR3 covers 18 residues. In the original workflow: Estimates of nucleated cell counts were drawn from the amplification of reference gene primers. The assay was immunoSEQ multiplex PCR, and TCRdb's table has in-frame clones only and misses some. The V and J calls and clone size were taken over from that table, and D and trimming were inferred from the DNA. The data show approximately 190,000 clones, around 79% seen once. The receptor's source is a man in his fifties or sixties with active or convalescent COVID-19. The genes are TRBV7-3 and TRBJ2-3; 9 bases map to TRBD2. The sample was peripheral blood. Here the CDR3 reads CATQRGDGALLYTDTQYF. In DNA, the CDR3 is TGTGCCACCCAGCGGGGGGACGGGGCCCTTCTTTACACAGATACGCAGTATTTT.